The entry below describes one TCR beta chain. This clone has a handful of counts. Its antigen target is currently unknown. It has no much larger one-base neighbor in the sample; base qualities were not kept. These data come from a study of beta chain features in type 1 diabetes (dated by TCRdb to 2016 to 2019). Background for the entire study: Mean age, gender distribution, total cell number and subset yield were not different between patients and healthy donors. A total of approximately 110,000,000 sorted cells were examined across all samples, and a strong correlation was observed between cell number per subset and RNA yield. Regulatory and stem cell-like memory subsets were obtained from only 8 patients and roughly 8 healthy donors, while naive and central memory subsets were obtained from all 28 donors. The study compared the TCRB repertoires of sorted circulating CD4+ T cell subsets in recently diagnosed type 1 diabetes patients with those in matched healthy donors.

A single peripheral blood draw of approximately 100 mL on average was collected from each donor into heparinised tubes. Using a panel that included CD45RO, CCR7, CD25, CD127, CD95 and CD27, naive, central memory, regulatory and stem cell-like memory CD4+ T cells were sorted on a BD FACSAria II. A purity above 98% was achieved for all sorted populations. PBMCs were separated immediately by Lymphoprep density gradient centrifugation and were stained directly, without being cultured. To minimize batch effects, samples were stained and sorted in pairs, one healthy donor with one patient per experiment. The study at large found these results: Only small numbers of individuals were included in the HLA sub-analyses, which left unresolved whether HLA type had any influence on TCRB rearrangement. Shorter templates might have been favored by PCR, but patient and control samples were amplified and corrected together, so both groups would have been affected equally by any skew. Because cDNA was sequenced instead of genomic DNA, highly expressing activated cells could be over-represented, though the groups showed no difference in activation or CD3 levels. At VDJ recombination sites, type 1 diabetes patients had fewer insertions and more deleted nucleotides, which implies abnormalities in thymic rearrangement. In all four CD4+ subsets, TCRB CDR3 length was moderately but significantly shorter in type 1 diabetes patients. Naive, central memory and regulatory TCRB repertoires appeared more similar among patients than among healthy donors.

The High Capacity cDNA Reverse Transcription Kit was used to reverse transcribe all of the isolated RNA, meaning that expressed TCRB transcripts were what got sequenced. Deep immunoSEQ sequencing was applied to naive, central memory and regulatory T cell samples, giving an average of roughly 3.5 million total reads per sample. After sorted cells were lysed in RLT buffer, RNA was extracted with DNase-treated RNeasy Micro or Mini kits, with the choice depending on cell number. Each cell subset was processed separately to prevent cross-contamination, with patient and healthy donor samples processed together. Using the immunoSEQ multiplex PCR, TCRB sequences were amplified from cDNA into 87-bp fragments spanning the CDR3 region. Amplicons were sequenced on the Illumina HiSeq platform. Per the source publication's procedure: Synthetic template baselines were used to correct PCR bias computationally, reads within Hamming distance 2 were collapsed, and singletons that could not be merged were discarded. Reads were aligned to IMGT to assign V, D and J genes, CDR3 length, and insertions or deletions at six rearrangement sites. Within each subset, clonotype counts were normalized to sorted cell number, after which true diversity and Gini coefficients were computed with the tcR R package. The overlap coefficient, calculated on TCRB nucleotide sequences, was used to measure repertoire sharing. As a proxy for the pre-selection repertoire, out-of-frame TCRB sequences from naive cells were analyzed. TCRdb re-hosts the immuneACCESS table, in-frame sequences only. Its copies lack some clones; in the studies checked, an unresolved V gene accounts for under half of them, and the cause for the rest is not known. V, J and clone size are taken as reported in that table, and D and trimming were inferred from the DNA itself. In this sample the table shows about 350,000 clones, around a fifth of which occur a single time. Jointly, the top ten make up approximately 0.043% of the sample.

Specimen: naive CD4+ T cells from blood. The sample's cell subset or site label, in plain terms: true naive CD4+ T cells. The clonotype originates from a young woman in good health.

The CDR3 region has the sequence CASSPQRWRGTDTQYF. The nucleotide sequence reads TGTGCCAGCAGCCCCCAGCGGTGGAGGGGAACAGATACGCAGTATTTT. The chain joins TRBV7-8 to TRBJ2-3; 6 matching bases give a weak D call of TRBD2. The cysteine opens and the phenylalanine closes a CDR3 of 16 amino acids. Only CDR3 DNA remains: 48 bases, in frame from the first base. V gives up 5 bases and J gives up 3 bases, and the segment between their germline ends measures 18 bases. Per the germline V gene, SGHVS is the CDR1 and FQNEAQ is the CDR2.